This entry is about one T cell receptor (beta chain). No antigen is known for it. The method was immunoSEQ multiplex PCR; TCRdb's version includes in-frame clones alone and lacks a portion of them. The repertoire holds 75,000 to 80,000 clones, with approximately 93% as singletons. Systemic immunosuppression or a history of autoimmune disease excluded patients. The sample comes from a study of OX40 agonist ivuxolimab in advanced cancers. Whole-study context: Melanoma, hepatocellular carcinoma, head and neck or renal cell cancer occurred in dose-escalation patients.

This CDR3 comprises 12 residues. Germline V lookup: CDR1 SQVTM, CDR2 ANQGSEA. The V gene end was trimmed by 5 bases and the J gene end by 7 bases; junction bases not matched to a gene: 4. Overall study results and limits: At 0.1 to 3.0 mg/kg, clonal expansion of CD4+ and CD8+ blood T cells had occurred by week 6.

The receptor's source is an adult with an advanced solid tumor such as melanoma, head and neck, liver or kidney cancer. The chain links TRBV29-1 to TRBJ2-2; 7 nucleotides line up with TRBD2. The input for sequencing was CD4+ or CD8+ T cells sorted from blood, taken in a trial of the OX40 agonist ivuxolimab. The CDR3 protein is CSVRGSGGELFF. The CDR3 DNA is TGCAGCGTTCGCGGGAGCGGCGGGGAGCTGTTTTTT.